These 17 T cell receptor beta chains came from one sample sequenced in a study of T cell repertoires in cytomegalovirus infection. One entry per CDR3 protein, called by TCRdb with MiXCR from the reads. The repertoire holds a few hundred thousand distinct CDR3 sequences, approximately 15% seen once, with over 40% in the top ten. The specimen was CD8+ T cells from PBMCs. The receptors derive from a human donor in good health (CMV status not recorded). Some clones in this sample may be carry-over from other donors' samples.

V gene TRBV20-1 combines with J gene TRBJ2-2, with D possibly being TRBD2 (6 bases). Trimming removed 6 bases at V and 0 bases at J, with 11 bases between. From germline, CDR1 is DFQATT and CDR2 SNEGSKA (reference sequence). The CDR3 has 14 amino acids. The CDR3: CSAAGLANTGELFF. For the CDR3, the DNA is TGCAGTGCCGCGGGGTTAGCGAACACCGGGGAGCTGTTTTTT.

This clonotype was detected only a few times. This chain joins TRBV6-1 and TRBJ1-2, with unresolved D. Germline V gene sequence: CDR1 MNHNS, CDR2 SASEGT. The V gene lost 7 bases and the J gene lost 2 bases, with 11 bases spanning the gap. This CDR3 spans 13 amino acids. The CDR3 DNA reads TGTGCCAGCACGGCAGGAATCAACTATGGCTACACCTTC. This sequence encodes CASTAGINYGYTF.

There are a few counts of this clonotype. This rearrangement joins TRBV6-6 to TRBJ1-6; D call uncertain. CDR1 is MNHNY, CDR2 SVGAGI, per germline (reference sequence). The CDR3 has 15 amino acids. V gave up 7 bases and J gave up 7 bases, with 17 bases separating them. CDR3 amino acids: CASNEAGYRNSPLHF. The DNA of the CDR3 is TGTGCCAGCAACGAGGCGGGGTATAGAAATTCACCCCTCCACTTT.

CDR3 loop: CASSFGLAGVNEQFF. As DNA, the CDR3 is TGTGCCAGCAGCTTCGGACTAGCGGGGGTGAATGAGCAGTTCTTC. V and J are TRBV7-3 and TRBJ2-1; 13 nucleotides line up with TRBD2. The CDR3 extends over 15 amino acids. The germline gives CDR1 SGHTA, CDR2 FQGTGA. V lost 3 bases to trimming and J lost 7 bases; unmatched junction nucleotides: 3.

V is TRBV3-1 and J is TRBJ2-7; D remains unclear. Deletions cut 3 bases from V and 4 bases from J, with 10 bases between. This CDR3 contains 13 residues. CDR1 and CDR2 (germline): LGHDT, YNNKEL (reference sequence). The CDR3 bases are TGTGCCAGCAGCCAGCGCCTGGGGTACGAGCAGTACTTC. Its translation is CASSQRLGYEQYF.

V usage is TRBV6-6 and J usage is TRBJ1-3; D is ambiguous. The CDR3 contains 15 residues. Germline loops: CDR1 MNHNY, CDR2 SVGAGI (reference sequence). V was cut by 2 bases and J by 2 bases, with 10 bases left in between. The CDR3 sequence: CASSYPAETGNTIYF. CDR3 DNA sequence: TGTGCCAGCAGTTACCCGGCAGAAACTGGAAACACCATATATTTT.

The rearrangement links TRBV29-1 to TRBJ1-1; D is unclear. Germline loops: CDR1 SQVTM, CDR2 ANQGSEA. The CDR3 is 11 residues long. The CDR3 DNA reads TGCAACGCGTACCAGGACACTGAAGCTTTCTTT. As protein: CNAYQDTEAFF.

This clonotype occurred many times. The chain is built from TRBV2 and TRBJ1-2, with TRBD1 identical over 7 bases. CDR3 length equals 16 residues. Germline V gene lookup returns CDR1 SNHLY and CDR2 FYNNEI. V lost 1 base to trimming and J lost 4 bases; unmatched junction nucleotides: 9. CDR3: CASSEDVGGQAYGYTF. For the CDR3, the DNA is TGTGCCAGCAGTGAAGATGTGGGTGGACAGGCCTATGGCTACACCTTC.

This clonotype came up many times. This rearrangement joins TRBV7-9 to TRBJ2-1, with D unclear. V was trimmed by 2 bases and J by 12 bases, leaving 11 bases between them. The CDR3 loop spans 12 amino acids. Germline V gene data show CDR1 as SEHNR and CDR2 as FQNEAQ (reference sequence). Written as DNA, the CDR3 is TGTGCCAGCAGCTTAAGAACAAACGTGCAGTTCTTC. It is translated as CASSLRTNVQFF.

At least ten counts were recorded for this clonotype. The chain recombines TRBV7-6 with TRBJ1-4; D uncertain. This CDR3 region has 15 residues. V lost 5 bases and J 7 bases, leaving 17 bases between the germline ends. Germline V gene data show CDR1 as SGHVS and CDR2 as FNYEAQ. The CDR3 nucleotides are TGTGCCAGCAGCCCCGCGGGATTAGAGGTTGAAAAACTGTTTTTT. This sequence encodes CASSPAGLEVEKLFF.

At least ten counts were recorded for this clonotype. The V and J genes are TRBV4-2 and TRBJ2-7, with 8 bases aligning to TRBD2. The CDR3 length is 16 residues. The V gene end was trimmed by 0 bases and the J gene end by 1 base; junction bases not matched to a gene: 5. The germline gives CDR1 LGHNA, CDR2 YNFKEQ. The DNA for the CDR3 is TGTGCCAGCAGCCAAGAAGGTTCTAGCGGGTCCTACGAGCAGTACTTC. Protein: CASSQEGSSGSYEQYF.

J is TRBJ2-3 and V is TRBV3-1; 9 bases fit TRBD2. The CDR3 totals 16 residues. Germline V gene sequence: CDR1 LGHDT, CDR2 YNNKEL (reference sequence). The trim removed 4 bases at V and 4 bases at J, leaving 9 bases unmatched. CDR3 DNA sequence: TGTGCCAGCAGCCTCAAATCTAGCGGGGCCGCAGATACGCAGTATTTT. Protein product: CASSLKSSGAADTQYF.

This clonotype was seen more than once but under ten times. This chain connects TRBV4-1 to TRBJ2-3; 7 positions match TRBD2. V lost 1 base and J lost 1; bases outside the gene matches: 14. This CDR3 has 19 residues. Germline CDR1 is MGHRA and CDR2 is YSYEKL. CDR3 coding DNA: TGCGCCAGCAGCCAAGGGGCCCCATTTGTTGCGGGGGGCACAGATACGCAGTATTTT. This translates into CASSQGAPFVAGGTDTQYF.

This clonotype has more than one count but fewer than ten. This CDR3 is CAIKAQGGGSYEQYF. The CDR3 region has the DNA TGTGCCATCAAGGCACAGGGGGGGGGCTCCTACGAGCAGTACTTC. The chain links TRBV10-3 to TRBJ2-7, with D perhaps TRBD1 (8 bases). The CDR3 length is 15 residues. Germline lookup yields CDR1 ENHRY and CDR2 SYGVKD. V lost 7 bases and J 0 bases, leaving 16 bases between the germline ends.

This clonotype was observed a handful of times. The V and J genes are TRBV27 and TRBJ2-7; D is unclear. Germline V gene sequence: CDR1 MNHEY, CDR2 SMNVEV (reference sequence). V lost 3 bases, J lost 6 bases, and 9 bases lay in between. The CDR3 spans 12 residues. The CDR3: CASSFWSGEQYF. In DNA form, the CDR3 reads TGTGCCAGCAGTTTTTGGTCAGGCGAGCAGTACTTC.

The table lists this clonotype with many counts. The V gene is TRBV6-6, the J gene TRBJ2-7; D is unclear. Germline lookup yields CDR1 MNHNY and CDR2 SVGAGI (reference sequence). The CDR3 is 12 amino acids. V lost 2 bases and J lost 2, with 4 bases in between. CDR3 in amino acids: CASSYGTYEQYF. CDR3 in DNA: TGTGCCAGCAGTTACGGGACCTACGAGCAGTACTTC.

This chain joins TRBV2 and TRBJ2-5; the D gene is possibly TRBD2 (5 bases). The V and J ends lost 3 bases and 1 base respectively, with 6 bases between them. The CDR3 has 13 residues. Germline CDR1 is SNHLY and CDR2 is FYNNEI. The chain's CDR3 is CASSDSGQETQYF. CDR3 bases: TGTGCCAGCAGTGACAGCGGCCAAGAGACCCAGTACTTC. Full variable domain (remainder filled in from reference TRBV2 and TRBJ2-5): EPEVTQTPSHQVTQMGQEVILRCVPISNHLYFYWYRQILGQKVEFLVSFYNNEISEKSEIFDDQFSVERPDGSNFTLKIRSTKLEDSAMYFCASSDSGQETQYFGPGTRLLVL.